This T cell receptor beta chain was sequenced for a study of memory CD4+ T cells and cytomegalovirus serostatus. On the study more broadly: Donors were healthy Belgian adults, under 10 CMV seropositive and about 24 seronegative. Points from the study as a whole: Suggested: most of the CMV-linked TCR signature lies in CD4+ memory cells.

For this clone: Antigen specificity is unknown.

The sort gate was single viable CD3+CD4+CD8-CD45RO+ cells for memory CD4+ T cells. CD4+ T cells were isolated by positive magnetic selection. V lost 0 bases, J lost 3 bases, and 9 bases lay in between. This CDR3 spans 16 amino acids. Germline V gives CDR1 SGHTA, CDR2 FQGNSA. TCRdb's copy holds only in-frame clones and misses some; the assay was immunoSEQ multiplex PCR. The sample lists 27,000 or so clones; over 70% were seen once. The V gene is TRBV7-2, the J gene TRBJ1-6, with D possibly TRBD1 on 5 matching bases. This TCR came from an adult in good health and CMV-seronegative. Sequencing input: memory CD4+ T cells from blood. For the CDR3, the DNA is TGTGCCAGCAGCTTAGCCGGGGCTGACTATAATTCACCCCTCCACTTT. It encodes CASSLAGADYNSPLHF.